The rows below give T cell receptor beta chains drawn from one sample of a study of T-cell memory formation after mild COVID-19. TCRdb re-called the 5' RACE reads through MiXCR, storing one row per CDR3 protein. The data contain 150,000 to 200,000 distinct CDR3 sequences, 11% of them seen just once; the ten biggest clones take up about 3.8%. The sample taken for sequencing was PBMCs or a T cell subset sorted from them (not recorded which). Source of these receptors: a man aged 18 to 35 who had mild COVID-19 (a few samples of this study predate the infection). Cell type and time point are not known. CDR3s include the opening cysteine and the closing phenylalanine or tryptophan. D genes are given only for firm matches. For some rows the clone size is stated as once, few or many, or as a class when expanded; others skip it.

CDR3 protein	CDR3 DNA	D gene	clone size	CDR3 length	V gene	J gene
CSAEQETQYF	TGCAGCGCTGAACAAGAGACCCAGTACTTC	NA	many	10	TRBV29-1	TRBJ2-5
CASSLDGLAGGIYNEQFF	TGTGCCAGCAGCTTAGATGGCCTAGCGGGGGGTATCTACAATGAGCAGTTCTTC	TRBD2	many	18	TRBV11-2	TRBJ2-1
CASSVGGGNNQPQHF	TGTGCCAGCAGCGTAGGGGGCGGTAACAATCAGCCCCAGCATTTT	NA	NA	15	TRBV9	TRBJ1-5
CASSSHPKETQYF	TGTGCCAGCAGCTCCCACCCCAAAGAGACCCAGTACTTC	NA	few	13	TRBV7-2	TRBJ2-5
CASSPPVGYNEKLFF	TGTGCCAGCTCACCACCAGTGGGCTATAATGAAAAACTGTTTTTT	NA	few	15	TRBV18	TRBJ1-4
CSARSETNTGELFF	TGCAGTGCTAGATCAGAGACGAACACCGGGGAGCTGTTTTTT	NA	few	14	TRBV20-1	TRBJ2-2
CASSFWGSGANVLTF	TGCGCCAGCAGCTTTTGGGGCTCTGGGGCCAACGTCCTGACTTTC	NA	NA	15	TRBV5-1	TRBJ2-6
CAGAGQGLFEQYF	TGTGCCGGGGCCGGACAGGGGTTGTTCGAGCAGTACTTC	TRBD1	NA	13	TRBV2	TRBJ2-7
CASSLIAGAETQYF	TGTGCCAGCAGTTTAATCGCGGGGGCAGAGACCCAGTACTTC	NA	few	14	TRBV12-3/TRBV12-4	TRBJ2-5
CATIGGRGSNTEAFF	TGTGCCACCATCGGAGGAAGGGGCTCGAACACTGAAGCTTTCTTT	NA	few	15	TRBV15	TRBJ1-1
CASTTGQGGTEAFF	TGTGCCAGTACCACGGGACAGGGAGGGACTGAAGCTTTCTTT	TRBD1	NA	14	TRBV19	TRBJ1-1
CASSPRRGTQYF	TGTGCCAGCTCACCAAGACGGGGGACCCAGTATTTT	NA	NA	12	TRBV18	TRBJ2-3
CASRTGETQYF	TGTGCCAGCAGGACGGGGGAGACCCAGTACTTC	NA	many	11	TRBV28	TRBJ2-5
CASSGWGISEQYF	TGCGCCAGCAGTGGATGGGGAATTAGCGAGCAGTACTTC	NA	few	13	TRBV10-1	TRBJ2-7
CASSYTRLALNTGELFF	TGTGCCAGCAGTTACACTAGACTAGCGTTGAACACCGGGGAGCTGTTTTTT	TRBD2	NA	17	TRBV6-2/TRBV6-3	TRBJ2-2
CAIAKSRTEPYEQYF	TGTGCCATCGCTAAAAGCCGGACAGAGCCCTACGAGCAGTACTTC	NA	NA	15	TRBV27	TRBJ2-7
CSDEGGGSPLHF	TGCAGTGACGAAGGGGGAGGTTCACCCCTCCACTTT	NA	few	12	TRBV20-1	TRBJ1-6
CANGQQGALSPLHF	TGTGCCAACGGGCAACAGGGGGCCCTCTCACCCCTCCACTTT	TRBD1	few	14	TRBV10-3	TRBJ1-6